The rows below give T cell receptor beta chains drawn from one sample of a study of cytomegalovirus exposure and HLA in healthy donors. Clones were sequenced by immunoSEQ multiplex PCR, and TCRdb holds only the in-frame ones, with some missing. The sample consists of 120,000 or so clones, about 63% of them appearing once. The sequenced material came from PBMCs. All receptors come from a man aged 25-45 years in good health and CMV-seropositive. Both conserved end residues are part of each CDR3. The D gene is left open where the match is weak. Clone size appears in some rows only: once, few, many, or a class for an expanded clone.

size: .
V: TRBV13
D: .
J: TRBJ2-3
DNA: TGTGCCAGCAGCAAACCGGGACAAGTCACAGATACGCAGTATTTT
CDR3: CASSKPGQVTDTQYF

size: .
V: TRBV6-6
D: .
J: TRBJ2-3
DNA: TGTGCCAGCAGTTACGAGAGGGGGTCGACAGATACGCAGTATTTT
CDR3: CASSYERGSTDTQYF

size: .
V: TRBV19
D: TRBD2
J: TRBJ2-1
DNA: TGTGCCAGTAGTATGGATAGGAAGGCTAGCGGAATCCCATGGCCCCCCCATGAGCAGTTCTTC
CDR3: CASSMDRKASGIPWPPHEQFF

size: .
V: TRBV5-1
D: .
J: TRBJ2-7
DNA: TGCGCCAGCAGCTTGGGCAGGTCATCCTACGAGCAGTACTTC
CDR3: CASSLGRSSYEQYF

size: once
V: TRBV28
D: .
J: TRBJ1-1
DNA: TGTGCCAGCAGTTTATTACGGGAGAAGAACACTGAAGCTTTCTTT
CDR3: CASSLLREKNTEAFF

size: .
V: TRBV7-2
D: TRBD2
J: TRBJ2-7
DNA: TGTGCCAGCAGCTTAGAGGCGGGAGGGCCCTACGAGCAGTACTTC
CDR3: CASSLEAGGPYEQYF

size: .
V: TRBV11-2
D: .
J: TRBJ1-2
DNA: TGTGCCAGCAGCTTTTCGGCCACAGGGATCTATGGCTACACCTTC
CDR3: CASSFSATGIYGYTF

size: .
V: TRBV27
D: TRBD2
J: TRBJ2-3
DNA: TGTGCCAGCACCAAAGGGACTAGCGGAACAGATACGCAGTATTTT
CDR3: CASTKGTSGTDTQYF

size: once
V: TRBV5-6
D: TRBD2
J: TRBJ2-7
DNA: TGTGCCAGCAGCAGTCCGGGGGGTACCTACGAGCAGTACTTC
CDR3: CASSSPGGTYEQYF

size: few
V: TRBV5-1
D: TRBD2
J: TRBJ2-3
DNA: TGCGCCAGCAGCTTGATAGCGGGAGGTTCCACAGATACGCAGTATTTT
CDR3: CASSLIAGGSTDTQYF

size: .
V: TRBV4-1
D: .
J: TRBJ1-4
DNA: TGCGCCAGCAGCCCCAGGGGTCCTGGTGAAAAACTGTTTTTT
CDR3: CASSPRGPGEKLFF

size: .
V: TRBV2
D: .
J: TRBJ1-4
DNA: TGTGCCAGCAAGAGAGGAGAGAATGAAAAACTGTTTTTT
CDR3: CASKRGENEKLFF

size: .
V: TRBV7-8
D: TRBD2
J: TRBJ2-2
DNA: TGTGCCAGCAGCTCCCTAGCGGGAGGGCCAAACTCGAACACCGGGGAGCTGTTTTTT
CDR3: CASSSLAGGPNSNTGELFF